This T cell receptor (beta chain) was documented in a study of blood T cell repertoires in COVID-19. Turning to the study itself: The origin of the acute and convalescent COVID-19 samples was the United States, Italy and Spain. Nucleic acid was either cDNA or gDNA, and it came from T cells, B-cell-depleted T cells, or PBMCs.

Original methodology: Estimated nucleated cell counts came from reference gene primer amplification. Produced via immunoSEQ multiplex PCR; TCRdb's table is partial and in-frame only. The DNA gave D and trimming, while V, J and clone size come from that table. The profile covers about 160,000 clones, with approximately 86% appearing a single time and 3.9% taken by the ten largest. V lost 9 bases and J 6 bases, leaving 9 bases between the germline ends. CDR1 and CDR2 from the germline V gene are ENHRY and SYGVKD. The CDR3 has 12 amino acids. The material sequenced was peripheral blood. The chain has TRBV10-3 and TRBJ1-6; perhaps TRBD1 as D (5 bases). The sequence derives from a woman aged 60-75 years who had recovered from COVID-19. In DNA, the CDR3 is TGTGCCATACGGGACTCTAATTCACCCCTCCACTTT. Its protein product is CAIRDSNSPLHF.